The sequence of this TCR beta chain was determined in a study of shared clonotypes between healthy human individuals. Study-wide context: Three CD4 naive, three CD4 memory, two CD8 naive and one CD8 memory plate were used per donor.

In the naive CD8 group, cells lacked CD45RO and were positively selected for CCR7, so terminally differentiated effector memory CD45RA+ cells were left out. Study outcomes and limitations: Exclusively blood specimens were collected; tissue repertoires likely differ.

Several immunoSEQ plates received, in even portions, the genomic DNA of each subset. Sorted subsets were amplified in replicate PCRs using 200 to 250 ng DNA, roughly 30,000 T cell genomes. The table came from immunoSEQ multiplex PCR; TCRdb's copy has only in-frame clones and leaves some out. Of roughly 2.1 million clones in the sample, approximately 94% were seen once. The CDR3 runs to 15 residues. CDR1 SGHVS and CDR2 FNYEAQ come from the germline V gene. Deletions cut 4 bases from V and 3 bases from J, with 16 bases between. To note about this clone: Its antigen is undetermined.

The material sequenced was naive CD8+ T cells from PBMCs. The chain combines TRBV7-6 with TRBJ2-7, with D maybe TRBD1 (7 bases). The sequence derives from a young man in good health. Some clones in this sample may be carry-over from other donors' samples. The CDR3 protein is CASSSPNRGGYEQYF. The CDR3 DNA reads as TGTGCCAGCAGCTCCCCCAACAGGGGAGGCTACGAGCAGTACTTC.